This T cell receptor beta chain was captured in a study of Tregs in tolerant kidney transplant recipients. Looking at the study overall: Related graft donors supplied nonmyeloablative bone marrow transplants, and mixed chimerism was transient.

CDR1 and CDR2 (germline): SNHLY, FYNNEI. The CDR3 spans 15 residues. The V and J ends lost 5 bases and 0 bases, in that order; junction bases with no gene match: 6. Points on this clone: Its specificity is not known.

Study-wide findings and caveats: Antigen-driven expansion was suggested because donor-specific Tregs expanded more than all Tregs in tolerant patients.

Thawed PBMCs were FACS-sorted into unstimulated CD4+CD25+CD127- regulatory T cells, CD4+CD25- non-regulatory cells, CD4 and CD8 cells. Method: immunoSEQ multiplex PCR; TCRdb's copy keeps in-frame clones and lacks some. The sample lists tens of thousands of clones, around 90% occurring once. The chain recombines TRBV2 with TRBJ2-7; 8 bases align to TRBD1. Material: Tregs from blood, obtained before the transplant. This sequence originates from a human donor who received a combined kidney and bone marrow transplant. CDR3 loop: CASSTGGRSSYEQYF. The CDR3 coding sequence is TGTGCCAGCAGTACAGGGGGACGTAGCTCCTACGAGCAGTACTTC.